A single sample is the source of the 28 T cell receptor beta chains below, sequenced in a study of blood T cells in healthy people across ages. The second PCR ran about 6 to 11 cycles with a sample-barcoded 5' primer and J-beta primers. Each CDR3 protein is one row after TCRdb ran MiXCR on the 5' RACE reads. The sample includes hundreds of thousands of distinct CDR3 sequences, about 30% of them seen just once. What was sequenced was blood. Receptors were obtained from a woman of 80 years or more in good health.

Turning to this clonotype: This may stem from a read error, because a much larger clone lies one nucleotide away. CDR3 nucleotide sequence: TGCGCCAGCGGCTCCCGCGCCGCGGGGGGCACAGATACGCAGTATTTT. Its protein is CASGSRAAGGTDTQYF. This chain connects TRBV5-1 to TRBJ2-3, with 7 bases that match TRBD2. The CDR3 length is 16 residues. Germline lookup yields CDR1 SGHRS and CDR2 YFSETQ. The V and J ends lost 7 bases and 1 base, in that order; junction bases with no gene match: 12. Full variable domain (remainder filled in from reference TRBV5-1 and TRBJ2-3): KAGVTQTPRYLIKTRGQQVTLSCSPISGHRSVSWYQQTPGQGLQFLFEYFSETQRNKGNFPGRFSGRQFSNSRSEMNVSTLELGDSALYLCASGSRAAGGTDTQYFGPGTRLTVL.

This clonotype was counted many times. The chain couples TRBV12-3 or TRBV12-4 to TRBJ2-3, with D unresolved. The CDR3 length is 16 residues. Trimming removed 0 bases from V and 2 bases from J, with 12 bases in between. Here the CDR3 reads CASSLARTPLTDTQYF. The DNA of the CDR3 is TGTGCCAGCAGTTTAGCGCGAACCCCTCTCACAGATACGCAGTATTTT.

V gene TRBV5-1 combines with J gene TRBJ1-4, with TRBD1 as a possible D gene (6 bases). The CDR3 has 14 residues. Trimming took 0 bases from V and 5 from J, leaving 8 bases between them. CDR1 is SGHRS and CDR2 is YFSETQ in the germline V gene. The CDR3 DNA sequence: TGCGCCAGCAGCTTGGCCGGACAGAATGAAAAACTGTTTTTT. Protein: CASSLAGQNEKLFF.

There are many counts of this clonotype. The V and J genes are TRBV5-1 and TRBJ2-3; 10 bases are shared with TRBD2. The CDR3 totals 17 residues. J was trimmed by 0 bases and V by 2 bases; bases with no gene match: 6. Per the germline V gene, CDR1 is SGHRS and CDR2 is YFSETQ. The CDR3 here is CASSLARTSGSTDTQYF. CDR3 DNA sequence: TGCGCCAGCAGCTTAGCCCGGACTAGCGGAAGCACAGATACGCAGTATTTT.

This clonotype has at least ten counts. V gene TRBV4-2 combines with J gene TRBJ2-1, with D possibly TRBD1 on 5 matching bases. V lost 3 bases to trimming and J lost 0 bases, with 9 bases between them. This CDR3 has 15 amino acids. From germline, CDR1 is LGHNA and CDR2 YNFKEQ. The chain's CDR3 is CASSQDIYSYNEQFF. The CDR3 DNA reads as TGTGCCAGCAGCCAGGACATATACTCCTACAATGAGCAGTTCTTC.

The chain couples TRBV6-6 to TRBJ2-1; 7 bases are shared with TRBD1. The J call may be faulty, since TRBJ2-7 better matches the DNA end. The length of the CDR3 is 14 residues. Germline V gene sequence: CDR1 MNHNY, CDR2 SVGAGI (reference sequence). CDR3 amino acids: CASQTGATYNEQYF. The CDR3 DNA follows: TGTGCCAGCCAAACAGGGGCCACCTACAATGAGCAGTACTTC.

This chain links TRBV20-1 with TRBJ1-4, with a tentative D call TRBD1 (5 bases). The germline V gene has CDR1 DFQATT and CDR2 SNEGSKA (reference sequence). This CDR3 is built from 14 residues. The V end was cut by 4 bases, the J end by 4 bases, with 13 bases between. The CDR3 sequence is CSAIDRLNNEKLFF. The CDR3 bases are TGCAGTGCTATAGACAGACTCAATAATGAAAAACTGTTTTTT.

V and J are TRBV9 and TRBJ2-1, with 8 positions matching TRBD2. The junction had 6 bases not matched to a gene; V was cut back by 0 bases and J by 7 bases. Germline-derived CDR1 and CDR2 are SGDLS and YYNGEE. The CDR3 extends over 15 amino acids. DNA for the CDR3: TGTGCCAGCAGCGTAGTCGGGGGGGGCGGGAATGAGCAGTTCTTC. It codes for CASSVVGGGGNEQFF.

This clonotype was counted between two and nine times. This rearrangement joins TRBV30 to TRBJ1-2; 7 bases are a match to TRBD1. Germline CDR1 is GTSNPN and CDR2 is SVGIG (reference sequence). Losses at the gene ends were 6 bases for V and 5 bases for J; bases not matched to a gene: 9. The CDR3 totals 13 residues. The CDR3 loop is CACQGDSLYGYTF. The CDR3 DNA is TGTGCCTGCCAAGGGGACAGCTTGTATGGCTACACCTTC.

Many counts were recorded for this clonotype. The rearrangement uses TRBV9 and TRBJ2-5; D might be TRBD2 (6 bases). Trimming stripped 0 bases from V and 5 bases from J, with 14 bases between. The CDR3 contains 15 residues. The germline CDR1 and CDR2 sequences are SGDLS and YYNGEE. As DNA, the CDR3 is TGTGCCAGCAGCGTAGGGACTACCAGCCGTGAGACCCAGTACTTC. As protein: CASSVGTTSRETQYF.

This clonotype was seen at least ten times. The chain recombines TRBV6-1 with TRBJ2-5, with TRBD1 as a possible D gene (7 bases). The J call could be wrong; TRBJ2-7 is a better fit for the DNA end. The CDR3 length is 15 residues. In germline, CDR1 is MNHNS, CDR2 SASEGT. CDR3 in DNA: TGTGCCAGCAGTGAACGCGGGACAGCCGTTTACGAGCAGTACTTC. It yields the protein CASSERGTAVYEQYF.

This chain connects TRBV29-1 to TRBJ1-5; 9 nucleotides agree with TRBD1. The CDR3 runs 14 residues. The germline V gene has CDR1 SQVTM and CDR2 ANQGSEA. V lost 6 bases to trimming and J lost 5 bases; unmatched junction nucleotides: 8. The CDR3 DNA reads TGCAGCGTAGTGGGACAGGGCGCCGATCAGCCCCAGCATTTT. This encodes CSVVGQGADQPQHF.

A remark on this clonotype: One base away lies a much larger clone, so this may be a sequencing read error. CDR3 in DNA: TGCAGTGCTAAACGGCCGGCTTATGGCTACACCTTC. Translation: CSAKRPAYGYTF. The chain uses TRBV20-1 and TRBJ1-2; D unresolved. Trimming pared 4 bases from V and 5 bases from J, leaving 11 bases between. This CDR3 has 12 residues. Germline values: CDR1 DFQATT, CDR2 SNEGSKA (reference sequence).

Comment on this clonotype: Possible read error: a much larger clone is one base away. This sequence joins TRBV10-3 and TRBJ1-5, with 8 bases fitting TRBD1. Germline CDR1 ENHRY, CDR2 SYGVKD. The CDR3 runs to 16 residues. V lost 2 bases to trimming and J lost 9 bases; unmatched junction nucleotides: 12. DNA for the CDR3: TGTGCCATCAGTGAGCCGAGCGGGACAGGTCATCGGCCCCAGCATTTT. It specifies CAISEPSGTGHRPQHF.

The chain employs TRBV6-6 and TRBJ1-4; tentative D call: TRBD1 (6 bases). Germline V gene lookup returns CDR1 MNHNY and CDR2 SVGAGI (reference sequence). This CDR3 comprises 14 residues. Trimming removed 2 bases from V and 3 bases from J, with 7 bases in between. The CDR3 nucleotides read TGTGCCAGCAGTTACGGGGGCCCTAATGAAAAACTGTTTTTT. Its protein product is CASSYGGPNEKLFF.

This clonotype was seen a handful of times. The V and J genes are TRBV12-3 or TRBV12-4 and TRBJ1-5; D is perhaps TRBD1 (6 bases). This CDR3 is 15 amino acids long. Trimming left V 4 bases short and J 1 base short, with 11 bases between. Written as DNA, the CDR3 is TGTGCCAGCAGTTCAGGGGCCTCAAGCAATCAGCCCCAGCATTTT. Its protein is CASSSGASSNQPQHF.

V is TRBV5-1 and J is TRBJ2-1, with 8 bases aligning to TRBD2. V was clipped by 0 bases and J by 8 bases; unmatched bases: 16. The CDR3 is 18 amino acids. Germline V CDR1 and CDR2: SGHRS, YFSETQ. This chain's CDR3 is CASSLEGLAGLGMDEQFF. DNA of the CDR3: TGCGCCAGCAGCTTGGAGGGGCTAGCGGGCCTGGGCATGGATGAGCAGTTCTTC.

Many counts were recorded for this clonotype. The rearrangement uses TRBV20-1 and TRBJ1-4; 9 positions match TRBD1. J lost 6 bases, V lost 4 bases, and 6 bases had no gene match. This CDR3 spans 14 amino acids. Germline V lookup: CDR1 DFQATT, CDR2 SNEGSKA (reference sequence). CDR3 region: CSAITTGGHEKLFF. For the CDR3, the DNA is TGCAGTGCTATAACGACAGGGGGGCATGAAAAACTGTTTTTT.

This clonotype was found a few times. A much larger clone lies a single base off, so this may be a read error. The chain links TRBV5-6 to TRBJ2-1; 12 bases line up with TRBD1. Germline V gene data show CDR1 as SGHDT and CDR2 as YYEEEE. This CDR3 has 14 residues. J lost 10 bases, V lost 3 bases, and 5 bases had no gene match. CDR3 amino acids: CASSWDRGRGEQFF. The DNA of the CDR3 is TGTGCCAGCAGCTGGGACAGGGGGCGAGGGGAGCAGTTCTTC.

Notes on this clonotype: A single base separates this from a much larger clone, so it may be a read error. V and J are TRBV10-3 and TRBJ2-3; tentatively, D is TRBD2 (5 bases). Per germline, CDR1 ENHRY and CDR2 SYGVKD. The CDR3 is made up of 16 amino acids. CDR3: CAISKSFSSGTDTQYF. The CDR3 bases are TGTGCCATCAGTAAGTCGTTCAGTTCGGGAACAGATACGCAGTATTTT.

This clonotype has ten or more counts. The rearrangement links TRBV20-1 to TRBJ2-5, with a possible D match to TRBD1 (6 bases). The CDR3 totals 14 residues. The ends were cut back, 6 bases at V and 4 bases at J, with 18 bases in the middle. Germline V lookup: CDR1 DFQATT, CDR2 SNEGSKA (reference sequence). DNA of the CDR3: TGCAGTGCCGGTCCGGGACATCGCCCAGAGACCCAGTACTTC. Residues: CSAGPGHRPETQYF.

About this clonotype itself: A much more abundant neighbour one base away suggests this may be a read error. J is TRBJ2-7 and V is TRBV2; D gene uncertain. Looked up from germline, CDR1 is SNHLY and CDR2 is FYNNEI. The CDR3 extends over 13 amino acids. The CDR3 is CVSSNDGFYEQYF. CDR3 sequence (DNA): TGTGTCAGCAGTAACGACGGATTCTACGAGCAGTACTTC.

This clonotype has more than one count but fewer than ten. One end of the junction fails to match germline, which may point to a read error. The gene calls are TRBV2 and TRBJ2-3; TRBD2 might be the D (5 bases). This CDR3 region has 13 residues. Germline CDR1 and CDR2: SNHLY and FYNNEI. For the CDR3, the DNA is TGTGCCAGCAGTGCTTCTAGCAAAGATACGCAGTATTTT. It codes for CASSASSKDTQYF.

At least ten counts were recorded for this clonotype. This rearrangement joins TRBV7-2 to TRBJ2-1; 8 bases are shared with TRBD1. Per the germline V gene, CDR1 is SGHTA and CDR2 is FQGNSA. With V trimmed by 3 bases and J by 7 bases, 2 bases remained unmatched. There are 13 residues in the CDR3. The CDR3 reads CASSFRGQNEQFF. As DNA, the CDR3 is TGTGCCAGCAGCTTCAGGGGGCAGAATGAGCAGTTCTTC.

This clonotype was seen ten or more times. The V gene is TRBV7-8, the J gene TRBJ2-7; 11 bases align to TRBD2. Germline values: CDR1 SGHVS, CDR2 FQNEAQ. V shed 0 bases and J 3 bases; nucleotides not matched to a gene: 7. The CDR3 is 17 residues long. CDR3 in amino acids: CASSLALTSGANYEQYF. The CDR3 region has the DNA TGTGCCAGCAGCTTAGCCCTGACTAGCGGGGCTAACTACGAGCAGTACTTC.

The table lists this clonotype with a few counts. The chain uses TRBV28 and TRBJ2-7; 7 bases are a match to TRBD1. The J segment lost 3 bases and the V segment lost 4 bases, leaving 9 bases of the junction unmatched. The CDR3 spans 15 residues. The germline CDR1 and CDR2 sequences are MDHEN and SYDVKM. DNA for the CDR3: TGTGCCAGCAGTTCTTACGGGACAGTCCTCTACGAGCAGTACTTC. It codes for CASSSYGTVLYEQYF.

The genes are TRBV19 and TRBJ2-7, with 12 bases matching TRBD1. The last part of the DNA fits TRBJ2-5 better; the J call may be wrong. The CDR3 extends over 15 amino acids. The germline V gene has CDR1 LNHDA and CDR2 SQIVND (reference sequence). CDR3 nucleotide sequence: TGTGCCAGTAGTACCTCGGGACAGGGGGCTGGGACCCAGTACTTC. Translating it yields CASSTSGQGAGTQYF.

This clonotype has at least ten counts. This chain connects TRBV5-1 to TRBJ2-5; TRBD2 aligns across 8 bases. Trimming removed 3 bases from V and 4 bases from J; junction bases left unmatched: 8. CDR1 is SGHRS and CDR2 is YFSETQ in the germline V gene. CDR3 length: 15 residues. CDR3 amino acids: CASSSDGGALETQYF. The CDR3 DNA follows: TGCGCCAGCAGCTCGGACGGGGGGGCGTTAGAGACCCAGTACTTC.